This TCR beta chain was sequenced during a study of blood T cell repertoires in COVID-19. Looking at the study overall: Donors in the United States, Italy and Spain gave samples during acute or convalescent COVID-19. Sources were T cells, B-cell-depleted T cells, or PBMCs; the material itself was cDNA or gDNA.

In the authors' methods: Scientists estimated how many nucleated cells there were by amplifying reference gene primers. Only in-frame clones appear in the TCRdb table, and some are missing; sequencing was by immunoSEQ multiplex PCR. V and J calls plus clone size are reproduced from that table; the DNA served to infer D and trimming. The profile shows a few hundred thousand clones, about 89% of them singletons. This CDR3 spans 14 amino acids. Germline V CDR1 and CDR2: KGHSH, LQKENI. The junction had 5 bases not matched to a gene; V was cut back by 0 bases and J by 10 bases. Source material: peripheral blood. This clonotype was sampled from a middle-aged man with acute or convalescent COVID-19. The chain links TRBV18 to TRBJ2-1, with 8 nucleotides matching TRBD2. The CDR3: CASSPPGLAREQFF. CDR3 nucleotide sequence: TGTGCCAGCTCACCACCTGGACTAGCACGCGAGCAGTTCTTC.